This TCR beta chain was sequenced for a study of identical twins. Template switching (which added a universal primer site) was used, and cDNA carried unique molecular identifiers. One entry per CDR3 protein results from TCRdb running MiXCR on the 5' RACE reads. The sample includes some 97,000 distinct CDR3 sequences, 4.5% to 6.5% of them seen just once. Trimming took 5 bases from V and 0 from J, leaving 11 bases between them. The CDR3 sequence is 14 residues long. Germline V lookup: CDR1 SQVTM, CDR2 ANQGSEA. Study results and caveats: Potential partial confounding of zero-insertion analyses by invariant MAIT and iNKT cells was noted. Models underestimated out-of-frame TCR alpha sharing in monozygotic twins. Instead of following the same donors, the conclusions were based on cross-sectional statistical analysis.

This clonotype was seen many times. What it binds is not known. The source is a woman aged 50 to 65 in good health. The chain has TRBV29-1 and TRBJ1-3, with D possibly matching TRBD1 (6 bases). Sequenced: memory T cells sorted from blood. CDR3 DNA: TGCAGCGTTATGGGACACCACTCTGGAAACACCATATATTTT. It specifies CSVMGHHSGNTIYF.